The rows below give T cell receptor beta chains drawn from one sample of a study of technical replicates of blood from a handful of donors. The table came from immunoSEQ multiplex PCR; TCRdb's copy has only in-frame clones and leaves some out. Found here are tens of thousands of clones, roughly 98% of them singletons; the top ten hold over 0.2%. What was sequenced was T cells isolated from PBMCs. All receptors derive from a human donor in good health. Each CDR3 is given with its conserved first and last residue. D genes are given only for firm matches. Clone size, where shown, is once, few, many, or a class for clones that have expanded.

>-|TRBV7-2|-|TRBJ2-5
TGTGCCAGCAGTAGATTCGTACAAGAGACCCAGTACTTC
CASSRFVQETQYF
>-|TRBV25-1|-|TRBJ1-4
TGTGCCAGCAGTGACGGGGTACCCCAACTGTTTTTT
CASSDGVPQLFF
>-|TRBV4-2|-|TRBJ1-3
TGTGCCAGCAGCCGCGAATGGGGGGGCTCTGGAAACACCATATATTTT
CASSREWGGSGNTIYF
>-|TRBV2|TRBD1|TRBJ1-4
TGTGCCAGCAGTGAACTCGGGACAGCTAATGAAAAACTGTTTTTT
CASSELGTANEKLFF
>-|TRBV6-5|-|TRBJ2-7
TGTGCCAGCAGTTACCAACCGGACAAGAGCTCCTACGAGCAGTACTTC
CASSYQPDKSSYEQYF
>once|TRBV10-2|TRBD1|TRBJ1-4
TGCGCCAGCAGTAAGACAGGGGGTGGAGAAAAACTGTTTTTT
CASSKTGGGEKLFF
>-|TRBV7-2|-|TRBJ2-3
TGTGCCAGCAGCTTAAACGGGTTCTCGGCAGGGGGCACAGATACGCAGTATTTT
CASSLNGFSAGGTDTQYF
>-|TRBV5-1|TRBD1|TRBJ2-3
TGCGCCAGCAGCTTGGGACAGGGCGGCACAGATACGCAGTATTTT
CASSLGQGGTDTQYF
>-|TRBV2|-|TRBJ2-1
TGTGCCAGCAGTGGAGACTACCAAAACAATGAGCAGTTCTTC
CASSGDYQNNEQFF
>-|TRBV11-2|-|TRBJ2-7
TGTGCCAGCAGCTGGGTTGGGGCCCTTTACGAGCAGTACTTC
CASSWVGALYEQYF
>-|TRBV2|-|TRBJ2-5
TGTGCCAGCAGTGACCAGGGTCTGGAGACCCAGTACTTC
CASSDQGLETQYF